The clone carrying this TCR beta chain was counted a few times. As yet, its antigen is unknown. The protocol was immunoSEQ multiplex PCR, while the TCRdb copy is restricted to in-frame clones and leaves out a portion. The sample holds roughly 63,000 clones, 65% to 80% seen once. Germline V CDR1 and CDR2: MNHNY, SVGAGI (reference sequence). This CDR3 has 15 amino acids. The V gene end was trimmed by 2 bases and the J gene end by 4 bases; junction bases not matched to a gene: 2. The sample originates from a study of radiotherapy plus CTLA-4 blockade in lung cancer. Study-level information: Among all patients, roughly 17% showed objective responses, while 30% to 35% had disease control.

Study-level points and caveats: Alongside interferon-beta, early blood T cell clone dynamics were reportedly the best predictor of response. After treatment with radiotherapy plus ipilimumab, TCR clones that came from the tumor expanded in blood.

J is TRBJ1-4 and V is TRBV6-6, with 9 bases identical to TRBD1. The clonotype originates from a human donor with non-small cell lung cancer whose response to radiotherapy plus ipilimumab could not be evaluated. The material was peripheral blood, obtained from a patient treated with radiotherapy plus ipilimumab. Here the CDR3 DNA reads TGTGCCAGCAGTTACGGACAGGGGTATAATGAAAAACTGTTTTTT. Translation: CASSYGQGYNEKLFF.